These 14 T cell receptor beta chains were all obtained from the same sample, sequenced in a study of OX40 agonist ivuxolimab in advanced cancers. Profiling relied on immunoSEQ multiplex PCR, and the TCRdb table lists in-frame clones only, not all of them. The sample has tens of thousands of clones, around 87% seen once. This specimen consisted of CD4+ or CD8+ T cells sorted from blood, obtained in a trial of the OX40 agonist ivuxolimab. These receptors all come from an adult with an advanced solid tumor such as melanoma, head and neck, liver or kidney cancer.

The CDR3 DNA reads TGCGCCAGCAAGGCGGGGACGAGCACAGATACGCAGTATTTT. Translating it yields CASKAGTSTDTQYF. The V gene is TRBV5-1, the J gene TRBJ2-3; D may be TRBD2 (6 bases). The germline V gene has CDR1 SGHRS and CDR2 YFSETQ. Trimming removed 6 bases from V and 0 bases from J, with 11 bases in between. This CDR3 region has 14 residues.

The chain couples TRBV7-2 to TRBJ2-3; 9 bases map to TRBD2. The junction had 3 bases not matched to a gene; V was cut back by 2 bases and J by 0 bases. The CDR3 sequence is 16 residues long. CDR1 is SGHTA and CDR2 is FQGNSA in the germline V gene. CDR3: CASSLNLAGSTDTQYF. The CDR3, as DNA: TGTGCCAGCAGCTTAAATCTAGCGGGGAGCACAGATACGCAGTATTTT.

The chain combines TRBV7-2 with TRBJ1-5; D might be TRBD1 (5 bases). Between the trimmed V and J ends, which lost 1 base and 7 bases, there was a span of 14 bases. Germline V gives CDR1 SGHTA, CDR2 FQGNSA. The CDR3 sequence is 15 residues long. The DNA of the CDR3 is TGTGCCAGCAGCTTAGAAGAAGGGGTTAGCCAGCCCCAGCATTTT. It yields the protein CASSLEEGVSQPQHF.

Concerning this clone itself: The sample holds other DNA sequences that translate to the same CDR3. The rearrangement links TRBV27 to TRBJ1-2; 7 bases are shared with TRBD1. CDR1 and CDR2 (germline): MNHEY, SMNVEV (reference sequence). V was clipped by 6 bases and J by 5 bases; unmatched bases: 9. The CDR3 covers 14 residues. The CDR3, as DNA: TGTGCCAGCAGCTCCAACAGACAGGGTTATGGCTACACCTTC. This gives the protein CASSSNRQGYGYTF.

The chain joins TRBV14 to TRBJ2-5; a possible D gene is TRBD1 (6 bases). Deletions cut 6 bases from V and 1 base from J, with 9 bases between. The CDR3 has 13 amino acids. CDR1 SGHDN and CDR2 FVKESK come from the germline V gene. Here the CDR3 DNA reads TGTGCCAGCAGTAGGGACATCCAAGAGACCCAGTACTTC. Translation: CASSRDIQETQYF.

The gene calls are TRBV29-1 and TRBJ1-1; the D gene is possibly TRBD1 (6 bases). From germline, CDR1 is SQVTM and CDR2 ANQGSEA. Trimming left V 6 bases short and J 1 base short, with 12 bases between. The CDR3 has 13 residues. CDR3 region: CSVSGTKNTEAFF. The DNA for the CDR3 is TGCAGCGTATCCGGGACAAAGAACACTGAAGCTTTCTTT.

In its sample, this clone was seen a few times. The V and J genes are TRBV7-2 and TRBJ2-1, with 9 bases aligning to TRBD1. The CDR3 sequence is 15 residues long. The trim removed 6 bases at V and 5 bases at J, leaving 8 bases unmatched. CDR1 and CDR2 from the germline V gene are SGHTA and FQGNSA. The CDR3 DNA is TGTGCCAGCAGTTTCGCGGGACAGGGAAACAATGAGCAGTTCTTC. It specifies CASSFAGQGNNEQFF. Supplemented by reference TRBV7-2 and TRBJ2-1, the full variable domain reads GAGVSQSPSNKVTEKGKDVELRCDPISGHTALYWYRQSLGQGLEFLIYFQGNSAPDKSGLPSDRFSAERTGGSVSTLTIQRTQQEDSAVYLCASSFAGQGNNEQFFGPGTRLTVL.

In its sample, this clone was seen a few times. This chain uses TRBV6-6 with TRBJ2-7; TRBD1 is a possible D gene (5 bases). This CDR3 region has 15 residues. V shed 2 bases and J shed 0 bases, with 11 bases lying between them. Germline assignment: CDR1 MNHNY and CDR2 SVGAGI (reference sequence). For the CDR3, the DNA is TGTGCCAGCAGTTACGATCGACAGAGCTCCTACGAGCAGTACTTC. Protein product: CASSYDRQSSYEQYF.

The genes are TRBV7-6 and TRBJ2-3, with D perhaps matching TRBD1 (5 bases). Trimming removed 2 bases from V and 2 bases from J, with 8 bases in between. Germline CDR1 and CDR2: SGHVS and FNYEAQ. The CDR3 loop spans 14 amino acids. In DNA form, the CDR3 reads TGTGCCAGCAGCTTACAGGGTAACACAGATACGCAGTATTTT. Encoded protein: CASSLQGNTDTQYF.

This chain connects TRBV10-1 to TRBJ2-7; D perhaps matches TRBD2 (6 bases). Germline lookup yields CDR1 WNHNN and CDR2 SYGVQD (reference sequence). The CDR3 totals 14 residues. V was shortened by 5 bases and J by 7 bases, with 18 bases between the two germline ends. CDR3 DNA sequence: TGCGCCAGCAGTCCGGGACTCCTAAGTTGGGAGCAGTACTTC. Translated, it gives CASSPGLLSWEQYF.

V gene TRBV28 combines with J gene TRBJ2-1; 8 nucleotides agree with TRBD1. This CDR3 comprises 14 residues. Trimming cost V 6 bases and J 7 bases; bases outside gene matches: 8. Per the germline V gene, CDR1 is MDHEN and CDR2 is SYDVKM. In DNA form, the CDR3 reads TGTGCCAGCAGAGAGGACAGGGTCGTGAATGAGCAGTTCTTC. Translated, it gives CASREDRVVNEQFF.

The rearrangement links TRBV28 to TRBJ2-7, with D uncertain. Germline V gene lookup returns CDR1 MDHEN and CDR2 SYDVKM. The V end lost 3 bases, the J end lost 0 bases, and 15 bases lay between the germline ends. This CDR3 comprises 16 residues. The CDR3 protein is CASSLLPILSSYEQYF. CDR3 in DNA: TGTGCCAGCAGTTTGCTCCCCATCCTTTCCTCCTACGAGCAGTACTTC.

V is TRBV4-1 and J is TRBJ2-1; no definite D call. There are 11 residues in the CDR3. Between the trimmed V and J ends, which lost 3 bases and 4 bases, there was a span of 1 base. The germline V gene has CDR1 MGHRA and CDR2 YSYEKL. Here the CDR3 DNA reads TGCGCCAGCAGCCAGTACAATGAGCAGTTCTTC. Translated: CASSQYNEQFF.

V and J are TRBV5-1 and TRBJ1-2, with D possibly being TRBD1 (6 bases). Trimming took off 7 bases at V and 11 bases at J, with 18 bases between the two ends. CDR3 length equals 12 residues. Germline V lookup: CDR1 SGHRS, CDR2 YFSETQ. CDR3 in amino acids: CASSREGQGYTF. CDR3 nucleotides: TGCGCCAGCTCCCGGGAGGGGCAGGGGTACACCTTC.